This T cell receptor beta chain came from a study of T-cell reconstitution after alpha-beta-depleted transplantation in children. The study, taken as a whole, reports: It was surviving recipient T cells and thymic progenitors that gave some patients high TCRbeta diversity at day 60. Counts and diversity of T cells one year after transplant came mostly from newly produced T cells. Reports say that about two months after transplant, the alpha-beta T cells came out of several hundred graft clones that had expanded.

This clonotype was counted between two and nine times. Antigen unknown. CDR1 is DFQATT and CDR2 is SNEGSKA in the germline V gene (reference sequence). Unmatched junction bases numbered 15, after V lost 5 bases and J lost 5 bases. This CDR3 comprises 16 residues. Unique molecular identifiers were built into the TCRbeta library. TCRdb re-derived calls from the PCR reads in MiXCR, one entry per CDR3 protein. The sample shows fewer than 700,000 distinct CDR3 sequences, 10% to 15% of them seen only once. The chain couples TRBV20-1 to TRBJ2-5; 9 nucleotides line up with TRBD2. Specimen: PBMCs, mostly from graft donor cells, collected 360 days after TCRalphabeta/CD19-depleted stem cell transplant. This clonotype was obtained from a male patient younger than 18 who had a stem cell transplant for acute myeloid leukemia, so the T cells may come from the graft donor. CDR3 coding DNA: TGCAGTGCTTCGTACCTAGCGGGAAGTGTCGGGGAGACCCAGTACTTC. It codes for CSASYLAGSVGETQYF.